Following are 24 T cell receptor beta chains from one sample sequenced in a study of shared clonotypes between healthy human individuals. TCRdb's table, derived via immunoSEQ multiplex PCR, lists solely in-frame clones and lacks some. The table records about 1.1 million clones, roughly 77% of them present only once. Sequencing was done on a sample of memory CD4+ T cells from PBMCs. Subset specified: CD45RA-negative fraction. The receptor source for this set is a man younger than 35 in good health. Some clones in this sample may be carry-over from other donors' samples.

The chain is built from TRBV5-5 and TRBJ2-4; no reliable D call. The CDR3 is made up of 14 amino acids. V was cut by 1 base and J by 8 bases, with 13 bases left in between. CDR1 is SGHKS, CDR2 YYEKEE, per germline (reference sequence). DNA of the CDR3: TGTGCCAGCAGCTTGCTGTCGGGTGCGGACATTCAGTACTTC. Translation gives CASSLLSGADIQYF.

J is TRBJ2-5 and V is TRBV2; weak D call: TRBD1 (6 bases). Germline V lookup: CDR1 SNHLY, CDR2 FYNNEI. Trimming pared 3 bases from V and 4 bases from J, leaving 12 bases between. This CDR3 spans 14 amino acids. CDR3 residues: CASSEGRGGETQYF. Written as DNA, the CDR3 is TGTGCCAGCAGTGAGGGCAGGGGCGGAGAGACCCAGTACTTC.

V gene TRBV28 combines with J gene TRBJ1-4; D might be TRBD1 (6 bases). Deletions cut 7 bases from V and 10 bases from J, with 25 bases between. CDR1 and CDR2 from the germline V gene are MDHEN and SYDVKM. The CDR3 length is 16 residues. Here the CDR3 reads CASTGPGARPGGKLFF. As DNA, the CDR3 is TGTGCCAGCACAGGACCGGGGGCGCGACCTGGTGGAAAACTGTTTTTT.

With regard to this clone: Other DNA sequences of this sample code for an identical CDR3. The chain has TRBV10-3 and TRBJ2-3; possibly TRBD1 for D (5 bases). The CDR3 sequence is 12 residues long. Looked up from germline, CDR1 is ENHRY and CDR2 is SYGVKD. The V gene lost 6 bases and the J gene lost 2 bases, with 6 bases spanning the gap. DNA for the CDR3: TGTGCCATCAGGGACAACACAGATACGCAGTATTTT. It encodes CAIRDNTDTQYF.

With respect to this clone: Other DNA sequences within the sample encode an identical CDR3. The chain's CDR3 is CASRDRGYEQYF. In nucleotides, the CDR3 is TGTGCCAGCCGGGACAGGGGCTACGAGCAGTACTTC. The chain combines TRBV2 with TRBJ2-7; the match to TRBD1 covers 10 bases. This CDR3 has 12 amino acids. Germline V gives CDR1 SNHLY, CDR2 FYNNEI. Losses at the gene ends were 8 bases for V and 3 bases for J; bases not matched to a gene: 1.

The J gene is TRBJ2-3, the V gene TRBV10-3; D call uncertain. This CDR3 contains 17 residues. The V end lost 0 bases, the J end lost 0 bases, and 13 bases lay between the germline ends. Germline V CDR1 and CDR2: ENHRY, SYGVKD. The chain's CDR3 is CAISESIGSPSTDTQYF. For the CDR3, the DNA is TGTGCCATCAGTGAGTCGATCGGGTCGCCTAGCACAGATACGCAGTATTTT.

The genes are TRBV7-9 and TRBJ2-7; D is possibly TRBD1 (6 bases). The length of the CDR3 is 15 residues. Between the trimmed V and J ends, which lost 5 bases and 4 bases, there was a span of 18 bases. Germline CDR1 and CDR2: SEHNR and FQNEAQ (reference sequence). CDR3 sequence (DNA): TGTGCCAGCAGCCCCCTAGGGGGAGTAGAGTACGAGCAGTACTTC. Protein: CASSPLGGVEYEQYF. The full variable domain, in which reference TRBV7-9 and TRBJ2-7 provide the parts outside the CDR3, is DTGVSQNPRHKITKRGQNVTFRCDPISEHNRLYWYRQTLGQGPEFLTYFQNEAQLEKSRLLSDRFSAERPKGSFSTLEIQRTEQGDSAMYLCASSPLGGVEYEQYFGPGTRLTVT.

This clone was observed a few times. The rearrangement uses TRBV7-2 and TRBJ2-3, with D tentatively TRBD2 (6 bases). Germline V lookup: CDR1 SGHTA, CDR2 FQGNSA. The CDR3 runs 17 residues. The V and J ends lost 1 base and 0 bases respectively, with 14 bases between them. The chain's CDR3 is CASSLGGGSGSTDTQYF. DNA of the CDR3: TGTGCCAGCAGCTTAGGTGGAGGGAGCGGGAGCACAGATACGCAGTATTTT. Full variable domain (missing parts from reference TRBV7-2 and TRBJ2-3): GAGVSQSPSNKVTEKGKDVELRCDPISGHTALYWYRQSLGQGLEFLIYFQGNSAPDKSGLPSDRFSAERTGGSVSTLTIQRTQQEDSAVYLCASSLGGGSGSTDTQYFGPGTRLTVL.

As regards this clone: A much larger clone differs from this one at a single base, so this may be a read error. In the same sample, other DNA sequences code for this CDR3. This chain links TRBV6-1 with TRBJ2-5; the D gene could be TRBD1 or TRBD2 (6 bases each). Trimming took off 8 bases at V and 5 bases at J, with 15 bases between the two ends. Germline V CDR1 and CDR2: MNHNS, SASEGT. The CDR3 sequence is 13 residues long. The CDR3 region is CASLTGGAETQYF. The CDR3 nucleotides read TGTGCCAGCCTCACCGGGGGCGCGGAGACCCAGTACTTC.

Notes on this clone: Other DNA sequences within the sample encode an identical CDR3. The V and J genes are TRBV5-1 and TRBJ1-5; 7 bases match TRBD1. The V and J ends lost 0 bases and 3 bases, in that order; junction bases with no gene match: 3. The CDR3 runs 15 residues. Germline V lookup: CDR1 SGHRS, CDR2 YFSETQ. Here the CDR3 reads CASSLATGTNQPQHF. CDR3 in DNA: TGCGCCAGCAGCTTGGCGACAGGGACCAATCAGCCCCAGCATTTT.

As regards this clone: A much more abundant neighbour one base away suggests this may be a read error. Other DNA variants within this sample encode the same CDR3. The rearrangement uses TRBV30 and TRBJ1-3; D perhaps matches TRBD1 (6 bases). This CDR3 region has 12 residues. Germline values: CDR1 GTSNPN, CDR2 SVGIG (reference sequence). DNA of the CDR3: TGTGCCTGGAACAGGGCTGGAAATACCATATATTTT. Translating gives CAWNRAGNTIYF. The complete variable domain, with remaining parts taken from reference TRBV30 and TRBJ1-3, reads SQTIHQWPATLVQPVGSPLSLECTVEGTSNPNLYWYRQAAGRGLQLLFYSVGIGQISSEVPQNLSASRPQDRQFILSSKKLLLSDSGFYLCAWNRAGNTIYFGEGSWLTVV.

The V gene is TRBV2, the J gene TRBJ2-1; 7 bases map to TRBD2. J was trimmed by 6 bases and V by 9 bases; bases with no gene match: 14. Germline CDR1 and CDR2: SNHLY and FYNNEI. This CDR3 contains 15 residues. The CDR3 sequence: CASQGWAGERNEQFF. As DNA, the CDR3 is TGTGCCAGTCAGGGTTGGGCGGGAGAACGCAATGAGCAGTTCTTC.

Only a few counts were recorded for this clone. The J gene is TRBJ1-1, the V gene TRBV30; possible D gene TRBD1, 5 bases. The CDR3 covers 13 residues. Germline V gene lookup returns CDR1 GTSNPN and CDR2 SVGIG (reference sequence). V was shortened by 0 bases and J by 8 bases, with 13 bases between the two germline ends. In nucleotides, the CDR3 is TGTGCCTGGAGTGTACCGCCGGGGGGGGAAGCTTTCTTT. This codes for CAWSVPPGGEAFF.

V gene TRBV19 combines with J gene TRBJ2-1, with 12 positions matching TRBD2. The CDR3 consists of 17 residues. J was trimmed by 2 bases and V by 6 bases; bases with no gene match: 8. Germline assignment: CDR1 LNHDA and CDR2 SQIVND (reference sequence). CDR3 region: CASRLTSGRGAYNEQFF. CDR3 in DNA: TGTGCCAGTAGACTGACTAGCGGGAGAGGGGCCTACAATGAGCAGTTCTTC.

The chain employs TRBV15 and TRBJ2-5, with D possibly being TRBD1 (5 bases). Trimming took 4 bases from V and 7 from J, leaving 19 bases between them. The germline gives CDR1 LNHNV, CDR2 YYDKDF (reference sequence). This CDR3 contains 15 residues. The CDR3 here is CATSTTGAGLSTQYF. The CDR3 nucleotides read TGTGCCACCAGCACCACAGGCGCCGGGCTATCGACCCAGTACTTC.

The chain's CDR3 is CASSERDRGPEEQYF. The CDR3 nucleotides read TGTGCCAGCAGTGAAAGGGACAGGGGGCCGGAGGAGCAGTACTTC. This rearrangement joins TRBV6-1 to TRBJ2-7, with 12 nucleotides matching TRBD1. The CDR3 extends over 15 amino acids. V shed 2 bases, J shed 7 bases, and the junction held 6 bases outside the gene matches. Germline V lookup: CDR1 MNHNS, CDR2 SASEGT.

V usage is TRBV6-6 and J usage is TRBJ1-5, with 9 positions matching TRBD1. Germline V CDR1 and CDR2: MNHNY, SVGAGI (reference sequence). Trimming at V came to 2 bases and at J to 7 bases, leaving 3 bases not matched to a gene. The CDR3 extends over 14 amino acids. CDR3: CASSYGTGGQPQHF. The CDR3 bases are TGTGCCAGCAGTTACGGAACAGGGGGCCAGCCCCAGCATTTT.

A few counts support this clone. The rearrangement uses TRBV7-9 and TRBJ2-5, with D possibly being TRBD1 (6 bases). CDR3 length equals 14 residues. Germline V gene data show CDR1 as SEHNR and CDR2 as FQNEAQ (reference sequence). V was cut by 1 base and J by 1 base, with 7 bases left in between. For the CDR3, the DNA is TGTGCCAGCAGCTTAGGACAGGCCCAAGAGACCCAGTACTTC. Translated: CASSLGQAQETQYF.

V is TRBV5-8 and J is TRBJ1-2; D is unresolved. This CDR3 is built from 14 residues. Trimming took off 4 bases at V and 2 bases at J, with 12 bases between the two ends. From germline, CDR1 is SGHTS and CDR2 YDEGEE. The CDR3, as DNA: TGTGCCAGCAGCCCTCGACGGGCCAACTATGGCTACACCTTC. Its translation: CASSPRRANYGYTF.

J is TRBJ2-5 and V is TRBV14; unclear D gene. The germline V gene encodes CDR1 SGHDN and CDR2 FVKESK. Trimming removed 0 bases at V and 5 bases at J, with 16 bases between. CDR3 length equals 16 residues. CDR3 amino acids: CASSQDIGHLRETQYF. DNA of the CDR3: TGTGCCAGCAGCCAAGATATTGGGCACCTGCGGGAGACCCAGTACTTC.

The chain has TRBV2 and TRBJ2-2; 12 bases map to TRBD1. The CDR3 is made up of 14 amino acids. Germline lookup yields CDR1 SNHLY and CDR2 FYNNEI. V shed 8 bases, J shed 5 bases, and the junction held 3 bases outside the gene matches. CDR3 DNA sequence: TGTGCCAGCGGGGACAGGGGGCGTACCGGGGAGCTGTTTTTT. Residues: CASGDRGRTGELFF.

Only a few counts were recorded for this clone. The chain uses TRBV5-6 and TRBJ2-3; 10 bases map to TRBD2. V lost 0 bases, J lost 4 bases, and 8 bases stayed unmatched. The CDR3 is 17 residues long. Per the germline V gene, CDR1 is SGHDT and CDR2 is YYEEEE. The DNA for the CDR3 is TGTGCCAGCAGCTTGGTGGTGGGACTAGCGTCAGCAGATACGCAGTATTTT. Its translation is CASSLVVGLASADTQYF.

The rearrangement links TRBV11-2 to TRBJ1-1; D remains ambiguous. This CDR3 has 14 residues. Trimming cost V 4 bases and J 4 bases, with 13 bases left between them. The germline V gene has CDR1 SGHAT and CDR2 FQNNGV. CDR3 bases: TGTGCCAGCAGCTGGGCAACAGTGGTCACTGAAGCTTTCTTT. It encodes CASSWATVVTEAFF.

The V call is TRBV4-2, the J call TRBJ1-5; D call uncertain. Germline V gives CDR1 LGHNA, CDR2 YNFKEQ. The CDR3 is 14 amino acids. Trimming pared 3 bases from V and 2 bases from J, leaving 8 bases between. The CDR3 reads CASSQREGNQPQHF. The CDR3 DNA reads as TGTGCCAGCAGCCAGAGAGAGGGCAATCAGCCCCAGCATTTT.